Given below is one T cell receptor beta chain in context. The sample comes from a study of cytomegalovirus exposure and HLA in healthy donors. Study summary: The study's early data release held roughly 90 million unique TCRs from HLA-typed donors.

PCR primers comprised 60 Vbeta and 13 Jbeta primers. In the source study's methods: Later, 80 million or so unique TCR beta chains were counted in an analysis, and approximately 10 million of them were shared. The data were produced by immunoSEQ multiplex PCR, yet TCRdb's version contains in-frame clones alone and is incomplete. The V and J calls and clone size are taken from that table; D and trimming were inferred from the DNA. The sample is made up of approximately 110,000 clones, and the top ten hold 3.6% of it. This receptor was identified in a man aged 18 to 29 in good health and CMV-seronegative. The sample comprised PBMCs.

CDR3 residues: CASSRPDQGRNEKLFF. In DNA, the CDR3 is TGTGCCAGCAGCCGCCCGGACCAGGGGCGTAATGAAAAACTGTTTTTT. The gene calls are TRBV11-2 and TRBJ1-4, with TRBD1 as a possible D gene (6 bases). From germline, CDR1 is SGHAT and CDR2 FQNNGV. V was shortened by 5 bases and J by 4 bases, with 17 bases between the two germline ends. The CDR3 consists of 16 residues. Full variable domain (rest looked up from reference TRBV11-2 and TRBJ1-4): EAGVAQSPRYKIIEKRQSVAFWCNPISGHATLYWYQQILGQGPKLLIQFQNNGVVDDSQLPKDRFSAERLKGVDSTLKIQPAKLEDSAVYLCASSRPDQGRNEKLFFGSGTQLSVL.